This T cell receptor (beta chain) was recovered during a study of Graves' ophthalmopathy and Graves' hyperthyroidism. CDR3 size: 15 residues. Deletions cut 7 bases from V and 5 bases from J, with 20 bases between. The germline V gene encodes CDR1 SNHLY and CDR2 FYNNEI. The sample holds many counts of this clonotype. Researchers took RNA transcripts and amplified TCR beta CDR3 regions from them. An initial RT-PCR round employing HTBI primers preceded a second-round multiplex PCR. In TCRdb, the multiplex PCR reads were re-called with MiXCR into one record per CDR3 protein. Among around 520,000 distinct CDR3 sequences listed, less than 40% were seen once.

The V and J genes are TRBV2 and TRBJ1-1, with D perhaps matching TRBD1 (5 bases). This clonotype was obtained from an adult man with Graves' hyperthyroidism. Sequencing input: peripheral blood or thyroid tissue (not recorded which). The CDR3 sequence is CASKFQGGEQTEAFF. As DNA, the CDR3 is TGTGCCAGCAAGTTTCAGGGTGGGGAACAGACTGAAGCTTTCTTT.